The next 11 T cell receptor beta chains were all read from a single sample in a study of blood T cell repertoires in COVID-19. Using immunoSEQ multiplex PCR, the repertoire was profiled, and TCRdb retains in-frame clones only, with some absent. The sample shows some 76,000 clones, roughly 90% of them seen only once. What was sequenced was peripheral blood. The receptors originated from a man older than 75 in a cohort sampled during active COVID-19.

The chain joins TRBV7-2 to TRBJ2-5; no firm D call. The CDR3 has 12 residues. Per the germline V gene, CDR1 is SGHTA and CDR2 is FQGNSA. V was pared by 5 bases and J by 4 bases, with 8 bases between. Here the CDR3 reads CASSGGGETQYF. The CDR3 nucleotides read TGTGCCAGCAGCGGCGGCGGAGAGACCCAGTACTTC.

The chain recombines TRBV24-1 with TRBJ2-1; D possibly corresponds to TRBD1 (6 bases). Trimming took off 4 bases at V and 8 bases at J, with 17 bases between the two ends. The CDR3 is 15 residues long. CDR1 KGHDR and CDR2 SFDVKD come from the germline V gene. CDR3 sequence: CATSDPSTGIDEQFF. In DNA, the CDR3 is TGTGCCACCAGTGACCCCAGTACAGGGATCGATGAGCAGTTCTTC.

The chain employs TRBV7-9 and TRBJ1-1, with 8 bases matching TRBD1. This CDR3 contains 16 residues. Per germline, CDR1 SEHNR and CDR2 FQNEAQ (reference sequence). With 5 bases clipped from V and 1 base from J, the junction kept 9 bases outside the gene matches. The CDR3 spells CASSRGSGGKNTEAFF. The CDR3 DNA sequence: TGTGCCAGCAGCAGGGGGTCAGGGGGCAAGAACACTGAAGCTTTCTTT. The full variable domain, its missing parts supplied by reference TRBV7-9 and TRBJ1-1, is DTGVSQNPRHKITKRGQNVTFRCDPISEHNRLYWYRQTLGQGPEFLTYFQNEAQLEKSRLLSDRFSAERPKGSFSTLEIQRTEQGDSAMYLCASSRGSGGKNTEAFFGQGTRLTVV.

The chain uses TRBV4-1 and TRBJ1-5; D call uncertain. The V gene lost 0 bases and the J gene lost 0 bases, with 9 bases spanning the gap. The CDR3 has 16 amino acids. Germline-derived CDR1 and CDR2 are MGHRA and YSYEKL. This CDR3 is CASSQEEVYSNQPQHF. CDR3 DNA sequence: TGCGCCAGCAGCCAAGAGGAGGTCTATAGCAATCAGCCCCAGCATTTT.

The rearrangement links TRBV28 to TRBJ2-7; 10 bases map to TRBD1. The CDR3 has 13 amino acids. Germline values: CDR1 MDHEN, CDR2 SYDVKM. The junction had 2 bases not matched to a gene; V was cut back by 3 bases and J by 6 bases. The CDR3 sequence: CASSFGTGAEQYV. In DNA form, the CDR3 reads TGTGCCAGCAGTTTCGGGACAGGGGCCGAGCAGTACGTC.

V gene TRBV19 combines with J gene TRBJ2-3; TRBD2 matches at 11 bases. The trim removed 6 bases at V and 7 bases at J, leaving 9 bases unmatched. CDR3 length: 15 amino acids. From germline, CDR1 is LNHDA and CDR2 SQIVND (reference sequence). DNA for the CDR3: TGTGCCAGTAGAACCACTAGCGGGGGAGAGTATACGCAGTATTTT. This codes for CASRTTSGGEYTQYF.

By share of the sample, this clone is medium-sized (0.01 to 0.1%). This rearrangement joins TRBV6-2 or TRBV6-3 to TRBJ1-2; D remains ambiguous. V gave up 4 bases and J gave up 8 bases, with 8 bases separating them. The CDR3 extends over 11 amino acids. Germline V gene data show CDR1 as MNHEY and CDR2 as SVGEGT. The CDR3: CASSSWQGYTF. The CDR3 region has the DNA TGTGCCAGCAGTTCGTGGCAAGGCTACACCTTC.

J is TRBJ1-6 and V is TRBV4-1; maybe TRBD1 (6 bases). The CDR3 is 15 amino acids. The germline CDR1 and CDR2 sequences are MGHRA and YSYEKL. Trimming took off 8 bases at V and 0 bases at J, with 11 bases between the two ends. The CDR3 bases are TGCGCCAGCCGGACAGTGAGCTCCTATAATTCACCCCTCCACTTT. Residues: CASRTVSSYNSPLHF.

The rearrangement links TRBV10-3 to TRBJ1-1; 7 bases match TRBD1. V was pared by 4 bases and J by 1 base, with 6 bases of the junction left unmatched. Germline CDR1 is ENHRY and CDR2 is SYGVKD. CDR3 length: 15 amino acids. CDR3 sequence: CAISATEGANTEAFF. The DNA of the CDR3 is TGTGCCATCAGTGCTACCGAGGGGGCGAACACTGAAGCTTTCTTT.

This clone has just a few counts. CDR3 in DNA: TGTGCCAGCAGTTACTCGGGGCAGGGAGGTCAGCCCCAGCATTTT. It is translated as CASSYSGQGGQPQHF. This chain uses TRBV6-5 with TRBJ1-5; perhaps TRBD1 as D (5 bases). Germline-derived CDR1 and CDR2 are MNHEY and SVGAGI. The CDR3 is 15 residues long. Trimming cost V 0 bases and J 6 bases, with 12 bases left between them.

The rearrangement joins TRBV5-1 to TRBJ2-1, with D perhaps TRBD1 (6 bases). The CDR3 length is 15 residues. V gave up 4 bases and J gave up 9 bases, with 20 bases separating them. Germline V gene lookup returns CDR1 SGHRS and CDR2 YFSETQ. For the CDR3, the DNA is TGCGCCAGCAGCCGACGCGCACAGGGTGCAAGTGAGCAGTTCTTC. As protein: CASSRRAQGASEQFF.